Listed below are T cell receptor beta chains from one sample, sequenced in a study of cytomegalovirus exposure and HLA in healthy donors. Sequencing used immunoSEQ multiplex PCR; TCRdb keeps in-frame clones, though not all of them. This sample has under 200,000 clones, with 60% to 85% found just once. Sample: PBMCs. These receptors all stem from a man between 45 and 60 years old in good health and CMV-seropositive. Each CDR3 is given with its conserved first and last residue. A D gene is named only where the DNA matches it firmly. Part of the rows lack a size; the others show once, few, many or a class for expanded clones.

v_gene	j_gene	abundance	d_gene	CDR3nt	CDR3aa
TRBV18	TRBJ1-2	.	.	TGTGCCAGCTCACCGTTACGGGGGAGCGGCTATGGCTACACCTTC	CASSPLRGSGYGYTF
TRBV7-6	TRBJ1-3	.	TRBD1	TGTGCCAGCAGCCCGGACAGGGGTTCTGGAAACACCATATATTTT	CASSPDRGSGNTIYF
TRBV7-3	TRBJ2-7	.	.	TGTGCCAGCAGCCCCGGAGCGGGCCGCTCCTACGAGCAGTACTTC	CASSPGAGRSYEQYF
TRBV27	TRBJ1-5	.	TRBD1	TGTGCCAGCAGTGGGGATACAGGGGGAGGATCGCCCCAGCATTTT	CASSGDTGGGSPQHF
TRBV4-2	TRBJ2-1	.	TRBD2	TGTGCCAGCAGCCTACGACTAGCGGGGTATTACAATGAGCAGTTCTTC	CASSLRLAGYYNEQFF
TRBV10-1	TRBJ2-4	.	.	TGCGCCAGCAGTGATGGGGATGTGGGGCTTAAAAACATTCAGTACTTC	CASSDGDVGLKNIQYF
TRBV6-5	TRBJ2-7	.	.	TGTGCCAGCAGTTCCGGGACATTTTACGAGCAGTACTTC	CASSSGTFYEQYF
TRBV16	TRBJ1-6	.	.	TGTGCCAGCAGCCAAACCAGCGCGCAGGGCTCACCCCTCCACTTT	CASSQTSAQGSPLHF
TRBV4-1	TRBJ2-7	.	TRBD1	TGCGCCAGCAGCCAAGAAGAGACAGGGCTCTACGAGCAGTACTTC	CASSQEETGLYEQYF
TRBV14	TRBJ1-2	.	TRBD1	TGTGCCAGCAGCCAAGCACCACAGGGGGGAATAAGCTCTAACTATGGCTACACCTTC	CASSQAPQGGISSNYGYTF
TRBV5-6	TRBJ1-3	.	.	TGTGCCAGCAGCTTGACAGGGAACCTACTCTCTGGAAACACCATATATTTT	CASSLTGNLLSGNTIYF
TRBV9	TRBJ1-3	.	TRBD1	TGTGCCAGCAGCGTAGGGACAGGTAACTCTGGAAACACCATATATTTT	CASSVGTGNSGNTIYF
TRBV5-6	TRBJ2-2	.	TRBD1	TGTGCCAGCAGCTTGGGTCAGGGGGCCTGGGAGCTGTTTTTT	CASSLGQGAWELFF
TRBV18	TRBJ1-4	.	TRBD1	TGTGCCAGCTCACTACAGGGGGCTGCTAGCAATGAAAAACTGTTTTTT	CASSLQGAASNEKLFF
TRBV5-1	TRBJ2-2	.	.	TGCGCCAGCAGCTTGGGGACAGAGAACACCGGGGAGCTGTTTTTT	CASSLGTENTGELFF
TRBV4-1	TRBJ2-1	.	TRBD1	TGCGCCAGCAGCCTCTTGGACAGGGTGGGAAATGAGCAGTTCTTC	CASSLLDRVGNEQFF
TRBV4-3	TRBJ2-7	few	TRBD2	TGCGCCAGCAGCCTCCTGACTAGCGGGGGGGGTCGGGAGCAGTACTTC	CASSLLTSGGGREQYF
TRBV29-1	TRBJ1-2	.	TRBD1	TGCAGCGTTGAAGACCGGGACAGGGCGGGGGGCTACACCTTC	CSVEDRDRAGGYTF
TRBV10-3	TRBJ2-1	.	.	TGTGCCATCAGTGTCGGGTCCGAGCACAACGTTGAGTTCTTC	CAISVGSEHNVEFF
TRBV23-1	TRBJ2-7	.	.	TGCGCACGAAGGAGGGTGATATCCTACGAGCAGTACTTC	CARRRVISYEQYF
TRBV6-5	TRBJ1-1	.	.	TGTGCCAGCAGTTTACAGAAGAACACTGAAGCTTTCTTT	CASSLQKNTEAFF
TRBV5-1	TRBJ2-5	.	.	TGCGCCAGCAGCTTGTCGCCAGGGAATGGGGTGACCCAGTACTTC	CASSLSPGNGVTQYF
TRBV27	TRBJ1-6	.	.	TGTGCCAGCAGTATGGTAGCCTATAATTCACCCCTCCACTTT	CASSMVAYNSPLHF
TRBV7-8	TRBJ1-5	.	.	TGTGCCAGCAGCTTAATCCCCCTCGTACAGCTTTCTTTGCATTTT	CASSLIPLVQLSLHF
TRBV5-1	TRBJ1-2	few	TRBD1	TGCGCCAGCAGCTTCGGGACAGGGATGATCGGCTACACCTTC	CASSFGTGMIGYTF
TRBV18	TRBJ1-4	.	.	TGTGCCAGCTCACCACCAAATAGGGGTGTAGTAGGTGAAAAACTGTTTTTT	CASSPPNRGVVGEKLFF
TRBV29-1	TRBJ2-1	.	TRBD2	TGCAGCGTTGTGGGCGGGGGGGGAGTGGAGAATGAGCAGTTCTTC	CSVVGGGGVENEQFF
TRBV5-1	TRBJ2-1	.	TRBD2	TGCGCCAGCAGCTTGGCTGGGTTAGCGGGGGGGAGCTCCTACAATGAGCAGTTCTTC	CASSLAGLAGGSSYNEQFF
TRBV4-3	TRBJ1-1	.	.	TGCGCCAGCAGCCAAGAGGCAGGGCGGTTAGGCACTGAAGCTTTCTTT	CASSQEAGRLGTEAFF
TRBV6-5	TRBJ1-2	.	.	TGTGCCAGCAGCCTCTCCTCGACAGGTCGCTATGGCTACACCTTC	CASSLSSTGRYGYTF
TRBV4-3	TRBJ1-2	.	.	TGCGCCAGCAGCCCAGAGCGGGGGGCCGGCTACACCTTC	CASSPERGAGYTF
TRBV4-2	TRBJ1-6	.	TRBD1	TGTGCCAGCAGCGTAGGACAGGGAACACGTTCACCCCTCCACTTT	CASSVGQGTRSPLHF
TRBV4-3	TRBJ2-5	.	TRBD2	TGCGCCAGCAGCCAAGCCCTGGGGGGGTCGGAGACCCAGTACTTC	CASSQALGGSETQYF
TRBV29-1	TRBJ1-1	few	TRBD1	TGCAGCACACGTACTAGGGACAGGGCAACTGAAGCTTTCTTT	CSTRTRDRATEAFF
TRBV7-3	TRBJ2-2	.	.	TGTGCCAGCAGCTCGGACAGGAACACCGGGGAGCTGTTTTTT	CASSSDRNTGELFF
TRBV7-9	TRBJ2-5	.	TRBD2	TGTGCCAGCAGCTTAGCGGGTTCTAGCGGGGATCGAGAGACCCAGTACTTC	CASSLAGSSGDRETQYF
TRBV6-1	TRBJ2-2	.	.	TGTGCCACTGCGACTACCCCCACCGGGGAGCTGTTTTTT	CATATTPTGELFF
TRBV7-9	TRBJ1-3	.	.	TGTGCCATGCAGGACTCTGGAAACACCATATATTTT	CAMQDSGNTIYF
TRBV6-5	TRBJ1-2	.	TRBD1	TGTGCCAGCAGTTACGGTTCCACAGGGGGTAGTGGCTACACCTTC	CASSYGSTGGSGYTF
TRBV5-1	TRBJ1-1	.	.	TGCGCCAGCAGCTTGGGGGGGGGTGCTGAAGCTTTCTTT	CASSLGGGAEAFF
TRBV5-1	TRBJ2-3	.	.	TGCGCCAGCAGCGGGGGGGCCGTCGGAACAGATACGCAGTATTTT	CASSGGAVGTDTQYF
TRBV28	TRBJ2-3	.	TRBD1	TGTGCCAGCAATTCGGTCAGGCTCAGGGGGCGCACAGATACGCAGTATTTT	CASNSVRLRGRTDTQYF
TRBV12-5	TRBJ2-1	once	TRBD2	TGTGCTAGTGGTTTGGGGGCGGGACTAGCGGGGGTCTCCTACAATGAGCAGTTCTTC	CASGLGAGLAGVSYNEQFF
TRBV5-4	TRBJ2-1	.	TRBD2	TGTGCCAGCAGCCAACTAGCGGGAGGCCGATGGAGGAAGCAGTTCTTC	CASSQLAGGRWRKQFF
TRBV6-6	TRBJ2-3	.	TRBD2	TGTGCCAGCAGTTATGCTCCGGGACTAGCCACAGATACGCAGTATTTT	CASSYAPGLATDTQYF
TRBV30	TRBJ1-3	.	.	TGTGCCTGGACCCTCTCTGGAAACACCATATATTTT	CAWTLSGNTIYF
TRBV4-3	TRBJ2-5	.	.	TGCGCCAGCAGCCAAGACCGGGGCCAAGAGACCCAGTACTTC	CASSQDRGQETQYF
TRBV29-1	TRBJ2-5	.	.	TGCAGCGTTGGTTCAGGACAAGAGACCCAGTACTTC	CSVGSGQETQYF
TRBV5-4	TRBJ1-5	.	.	TGTGCCAGCAGCTTGGGAGTCTACCAGCCCCAGCATTTT	CASSLGVYQPQHF
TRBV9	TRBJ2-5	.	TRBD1	TGTGCCAGCAGCGCACAGACAGGGGGCGCTTCTGAGACCCAGTACTTC	CASSAQTGGASETQYF